These 6 T cell receptor beta chains originate from one sample sequenced in a study of blood T cells in healthy people across ages. A second PCR, run for about 6 to 11 cycles, used a sample-barcoded 5' primer plus a J-beta primer mix. From the 5' RACE reads, TCRdb called clonotypes with MiXCR, one entry per CDR3 protein. The sample carries roughly 650,000 distinct CDR3 sequences, about 30% recorded once. What was sequenced was blood. The receptors were gathered from an elderly woman in good health.

This clonotype was observed at least ten times. This chain joins TRBV7-2 and TRBJ1-2; D is unresolved. The CDR3 is 15 amino acids. Germline CDR1 is SGHTA and CDR2 is FQGNSA. Trimming left V 3 bases short and J 5 bases short, with 16 bases between. DNA for the CDR3: TGTGCCAGCAGCTTCCCATTAGGACGGCGTTATGGCTACACCTTC. It translates to CASSFPLGRRYGYTF.

Concerning this clonotype itself: A much larger clonotype is one base distant, so this may be a read error. V gene TRBV4-1 combines with J gene TRBJ2-2; TRBD2 agrees at 8 bases. Germline V gives CDR1 MGHRA, CDR2 YSYEKL. CDR3 length equals 18 residues. J lost 4 bases, V lost 0 bases, and 10 bases had no gene match. CDR3 DNA: TGCGCCAGCAGCCAAGAAGTGCGGGGGGCCTCGAGCACCGGGGAGCTGTTTTTT. Its protein is CASSQEVRGASSTGELFF.

This clonotype was seen many times. V and J are TRBV30 and TRBJ2-5; no clear D gene. V was shortened by 6 bases and J by 5 bases, with 10 bases between the two germline ends. CDR1 GTSNPN and CDR2 SVGIG come from the germline V gene (reference sequence). The CDR3 contains 11 residues. CDR3 sequence reads: CACQIWETQYF. CDR3 nucleotides: TGTGCCTGTCAAATTTGGGAGACCCAGTACTTC.

This clonotype was detected many times. The chain couples TRBV27 to TRBJ2-3, with D perhaps TRBD2 (5 bases). The V end was cut by 6 bases, the J end by 0 bases, with 10 bases between. CDR3 length: 14 residues. CDR1 is MNHEY and CDR2 is SMNVEV in the germline V gene (reference sequence). CDR3 protein: CASSGIFSTDTQYF. The CDR3 DNA follows: TGTGCCAGCAGCGGGATCTTTAGCACAGATACGCAGTATTTT.

This clonotype came up many times. The V gene is TRBV6-2 or TRBV6-3, the J gene TRBJ2-7; D unresolved. CDR1 is MNHEY and CDR2 is SVGEGT in the germline V gene. The CDR3 length is 13 residues. Trimming removed 0 bases from V and 3 bases from J, with 6 bases in between. CDR3 sequence reads: CASSYSNYYEQYF. The CDR3, as DNA: TGTGCCAGCAGTTACTCGAATTACTACGAGCAGTACTTC.

The rearrangement uses TRBV9 and TRBJ2-3, with a weak D call TRBD1 (6 bases). Trimming took off 0 bases at V and 7 bases at J, with 15 bases between the two ends. This CDR3 is 15 amino acids long. The V gene's germline CDR1 is SGDLS and CDR2 YYNGEE. CDR3 loop: CASSVGGQGRHTQYF. The CDR3 DNA reads TGTGCCAGCAGCGTAGGGGGTCAGGGGCGTCATACGCAGTATTTT.